This T cell receptor (beta chain) was observed in a study of blood T cell repertoires in COVID-19. For the study at large: Researchers got acute and convalescent COVID-19 samples from the United States, Italy and Spain. The cDNA or gDNA used as material had been derived from T cells, B-cell-depleted T cells, or PBMCs.

The length of the CDR3 is 14 residues. Germline lookup yields CDR1 LNHDA and CDR2 SQIVND (reference sequence). V dropped 6 bases and J dropped 5; count of bases not matched to a gene: 9. How the authors handled the data: Nucleated cell counts were estimated from reference gene primer amplification. Sequencing used immunoSEQ multiplex PCR; TCRdb keeps in-frame clones, though not all of them. From that table come the V and J calls and clone size; the DNA was used to work out D and trimming. Of tens of thousands of clones in the sample, about four fifths are singletons; the top ten hold approximately 15%.

J is TRBJ1-1 and V is TRBV19, with 7 nucleotides matching TRBD1. The sample consisted of peripheral blood. This receptor was obtained from a woman aged 55-69 years with acute or convalescent COVID-19. In DNA, the CDR3 is TGTGCCAGTAGGAGGACAGGTAGGGGGACTGAAGCTTTCTTT. It specifies CASRRTGRGTEAFF.